One and the same sample provided the 7 T cell receptor beta chains below, sequenced in a study of Graves' ophthalmopathy and Graves' hyperthyroidism. As the template, RNA transcripts were used to amplify TCR beta CDR3 regions. HTBI primers were employed in first-round RT-PCR, then a second-round multiplex PCR followed. TCRdb re-derived calls from the multiplex PCR reads in MiXCR, one entry per CDR3 protein. Of 300,000 to 400,000 distinct CDR3 sequences listed, around a sixth are singletons. The material sequenced was peripheral blood. The receptor set was obtained from an adult man with Graves' ophthalmopathy.

This clonotype was recorded many times. The chain recombines TRBV6-2 or TRBV6-3 with TRBJ2-5; 9 bases match TRBD2. CDR1 and CDR2 (germline): MNHEY, SVGEGT. This CDR3 has 19 residues. V dropped 2 bases and J dropped 1; count of bases not matched to a gene: 14. The CDR3 DNA follows: TGTGCCAGCAGTTACCCCCCCCGGAGCGGGGGGCCCTTCCAAGAGACCCAGTACTTC. Its protein is CASSYPPRSGGPFQETQYF.

This clonotype has ten or more counts. Since the CDR3 does not end with the conserved phenylalanine or tryptophan, this likely comes from a read error. The chain has TRBV27 and TRBJ2-7; TRBD2 agrees at 11 bases. In germline, CDR1 is MNHEY, CDR2 SMNVEV (reference sequence). J was trimmed by 4 bases and V by 6 bases; bases with no gene match: 8. The CDR3 has 15 amino acids. Here the CDR3 DNA reads TGTGCCAGCAGAATTAGCGGGGGGGCCAGTTACGAGCAGTACCTC. It encodes CASRISGGASYEQYL.

This clonotype was picked up many times. The rearrangement links TRBV27 to TRBJ1-2; D possibly corresponds to TRBD1 (5 bases). The V gene lost 2 bases and the J gene lost 4 bases, with 11 bases spanning the gap. The germline V gene encodes CDR1 MNHEY and CDR2 SMNVEV (reference sequence). The CDR3 spans 14 residues. The CDR3 bases are TGTGCCAGCAGTTTAAATGACAGAAGCTATGGCTACACCTTC. Translating it yields CASSLNDRSYGYTF.

The gene calls are TRBV15 and TRBJ2-7; maybe TRBD2 (5 bases). The germline gives CDR1 LNHNV, CDR2 YYDKDF (reference sequence). CDR3 length: 14 residues. The V and J ends lost 1 base and 3 bases respectively, with 10 bases between them. This CDR3 is CATSRGTAGYEQYF. The CDR3 nucleotides read TGTGCCACCAGCAGAGGGACTGCTGGCTACGAGCAGTACTTC. The full variable domain, with the rest looked up from reference TRBV15 and TRBJ2-7, is DAMVIQNPRYQVTQFGKPVTLSCSQTLNHNVMYWYQQKSSQAPKLLFHYYDKDFNNEADTPDNFQSRRPNTSFCFLDIRSPGLGDTAMYLCATSRGTAGYEQYFGPGTRLTVT.

This clonotype was counted ten times or more. This chain uses TRBV28 with TRBJ2-7; TRBD1 aligns across 9 bases. V gave up 6 bases and J gave up 0 bases; unmatched junction bases: 6. Germline loops: CDR1 MDHEN, CDR2 SYDVKM. The CDR3 spans 15 residues. CDR3 loop: CASRSGTGSSYEQYF. CDR3 nucleotide sequence: TGTGCCAGCAGGTCCGGGACAGGGAGCTCCTACGAGCAGTACTTC. Full variable domain (remainder filled in from reference TRBV28 and TRBJ2-7): DVKVTQSSRYLVKRTGEKVFLECVQDMDHENMFWYRQDPGLGLRLIYFSYDVKMKEKGDIPEGYSVSREKKERFSLILESASTNQTSMYLCASRSGTGSSYEQYFGPGTRLTVT.

This clonotype was recorded at least ten times. Here the CDR3 reads CASSVELADTGELFF. CDR3 in DNA: TGTGCCAGCAGCGTAGAACTAGCGGACACCGGGGAGCTGTTTTTT. This chain connects TRBV9 to TRBJ2-2, with 8 bases that match TRBD2. The CDR3 extends over 15 amino acids. Germline V gives CDR1 SGDLS, CDR2 YYNGEE. V dropped 0 bases and J dropped 3; count of bases not matched to a gene: 1.

This clonotype was picked up many times. The chain uses TRBV11-3 and TRBJ1-1; D uncertain. Germline V lookup: CDR1 SGHNT, CDR2 YENEEA. The CDR3 has 16 residues. V was trimmed by 4 bases and J by 3 bases, leaving 18 bases between them. CDR3 sequence (DNA): TGTGCCAGCAGCTCAACCGGACGGGGTTTGGACACTGAAGCTTTCTTT. Its translation is CASSSTGRGLDTEAFF.